The rows below give T cell receptor beta chains drawn from one sample of a study of blood T cell repertoires in COVID-19. Method: immunoSEQ multiplex PCR; TCRdb's copy keeps in-frame clones and lacks some. The sample has about 100,000 clones, 80% to 95% seen once; the top ten hold under 7.5%. Sequenced material: peripheral blood. All receptors derive from an older man with acute or convalescent COVID-19. Both conserved end residues are trimmed from each CDR3. The D gene is left open where the match is weak.

d_gene	v_gene	j_gene	CDR3aa
TRBD1	TRBV29-1	TRBJ2-7	SVAGTGTYEQY
NA	TRBV25-1	TRBJ1-1	ASSEYGFTGRNTEAF
TRBD1	TRBV6-1	TRBJ2-5	ASSGMPGQGKETQY
TRBD1	TRBV24-1	TRBJ2-2	ATSGTGTGDTGELF
NA	TRBV4-3	TRBJ2-7	ASSQVRGAYEQY
NA	TRBV7-2	TRBJ1-4	ASSRGTNEKLF
TRBD2	TRBV4-2	TRBJ2-2	ASSRLLAGGTGELF
TRBD2	TRBV5-1	TRBJ2-3	ASTLAGISTDTQY
TRBD1	TRBV11-2	TRBJ1-2	ASSLGGQGFSYGYT
TRBD1	TRBV5-4	TRBJ2-6	ASSPPGQVGEANVLT
NA	TRBV2	TRBJ2-7	ASRVTGFGQY
TRBD1	TRBV10-2	TRBJ1-3	ASSEFLQGTGGNTIY
NA	TRBV5-1	TRBJ2-5	ASSFGQEIQY
NA	TRBV24-1	TRBJ1-5	ATSDSYQPQH
NA	TRBV15	TRBJ2-1	ATSNHRGGVSRDNEQF
NA	TRBV19	TRBJ2-7	ASSIDRTYEQY
NA	TRBV9	TRBJ1-3	ASSVGWGGSGNTIY
TRBD2	TRBV9	TRBJ2-2	ASSSSGGTPTGELF
TRBD2	TRBV4-3	TRBJ2-1	ASSQETGLAENEQF
NA	TRBV4-3	TRBJ2-3	ASSRVGREFSSTDTQY
NA	TRBV2	TRBJ1-6	ASSERGAYNSPLH
NA	TRBV11-3	TRBJ2-5	ASSLNLGGDQETQY
TRBD1	TRBV12-5	TRBJ2-7	ASGSLRTGRSYEQY
NA	TRBV5-1	TRBJ2-5	ASRVQETQY
TRBD2	TRBV6-5	TRBJ2-5	ASSSRTSVNQETQY
NA	TRBV5-1	TRBJ1-2	ASGEANYGYT
TRBD1	TRBV7-3	TRBJ2-7	ASSSGTGVHEQY